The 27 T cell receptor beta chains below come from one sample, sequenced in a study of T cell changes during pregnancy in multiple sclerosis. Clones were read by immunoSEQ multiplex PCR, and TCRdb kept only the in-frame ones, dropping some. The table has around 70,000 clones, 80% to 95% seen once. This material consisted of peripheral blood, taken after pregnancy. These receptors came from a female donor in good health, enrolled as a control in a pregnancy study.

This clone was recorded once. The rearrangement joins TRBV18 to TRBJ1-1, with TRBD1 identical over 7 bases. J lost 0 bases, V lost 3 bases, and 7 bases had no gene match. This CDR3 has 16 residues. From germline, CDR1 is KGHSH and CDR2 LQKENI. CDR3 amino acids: CASSPRQGNMNTEAFF. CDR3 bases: TGTGCCAGCTCACCGAGACAGGGTAATATGAACACTGAAGCTTTCTTT. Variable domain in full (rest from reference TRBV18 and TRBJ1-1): NAGVMQNPRHLVRRRGQEARLRCSPMKGHSHVYWYRQLPEEGLKFMVYLQKENIIDESGMPKERFSAEFPKEGPSILRIQQVVRGDSAAYFCASSPRQGNMNTEAFFGQGTRLTVV.

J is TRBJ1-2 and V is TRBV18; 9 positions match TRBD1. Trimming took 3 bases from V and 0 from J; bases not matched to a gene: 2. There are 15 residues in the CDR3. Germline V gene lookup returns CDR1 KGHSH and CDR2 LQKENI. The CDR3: CASSPGQGSNYGYTF. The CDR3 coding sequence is TGTGCCAGCTCACCCGGACAGGGGTCTAACTATGGCTACACCTTC.

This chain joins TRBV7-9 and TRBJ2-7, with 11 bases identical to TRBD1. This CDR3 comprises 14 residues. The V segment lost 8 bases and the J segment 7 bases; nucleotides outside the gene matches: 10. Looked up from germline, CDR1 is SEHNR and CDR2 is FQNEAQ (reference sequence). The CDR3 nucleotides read TGTGCCAGCGGCCGCGGGACAGGGGGGCAAGAGCAGTACTTC. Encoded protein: CASGRGTGGQEQYF.

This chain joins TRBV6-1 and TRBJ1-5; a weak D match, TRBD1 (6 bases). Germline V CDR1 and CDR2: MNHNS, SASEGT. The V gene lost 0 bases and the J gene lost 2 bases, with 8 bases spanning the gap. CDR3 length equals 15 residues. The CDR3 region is CASSEAGGRNQPQHF. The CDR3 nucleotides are TGTGCCAGCAGTGAAGCGGGGGGGCGCAATCAGCCCCAGCATTTT.

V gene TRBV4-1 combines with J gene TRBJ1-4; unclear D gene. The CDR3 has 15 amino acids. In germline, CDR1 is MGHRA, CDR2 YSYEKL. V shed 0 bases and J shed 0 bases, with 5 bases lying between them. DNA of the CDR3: TGCGCCAGCAGCCAAGATTCTGCAACTAATGAAAAACTGTTTTTT. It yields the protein CASSQDSATNEKLFF.

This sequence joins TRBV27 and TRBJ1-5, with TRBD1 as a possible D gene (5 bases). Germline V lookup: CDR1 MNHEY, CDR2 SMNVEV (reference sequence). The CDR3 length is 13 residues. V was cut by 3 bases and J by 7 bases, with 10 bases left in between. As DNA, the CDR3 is TGTGCCAGCAGTTTCGGGGGAGGGCAGCCCCAGCATTTT. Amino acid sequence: CASSFGGGQPQHF.

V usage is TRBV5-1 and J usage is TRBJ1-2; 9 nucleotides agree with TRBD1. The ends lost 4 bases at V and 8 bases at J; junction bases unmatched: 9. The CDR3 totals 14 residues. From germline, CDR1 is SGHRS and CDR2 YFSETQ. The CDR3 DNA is TGCGCCAGCAGCCCAGAGGGACAGGGAGGCGGCTACACCTTC. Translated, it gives CASSPEGQGGGYTF. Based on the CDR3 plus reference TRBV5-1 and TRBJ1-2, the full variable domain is KAGVTQTPRYLIKTRGQQVTLSCSPISGHRSVSWYQQTPGQGLQFLFEYFSETQRNKGNFPGRFSGRQFSNSRSEMNVSTLELGDSALYLCASSPEGQGGGYTFGSGTRLTVV.

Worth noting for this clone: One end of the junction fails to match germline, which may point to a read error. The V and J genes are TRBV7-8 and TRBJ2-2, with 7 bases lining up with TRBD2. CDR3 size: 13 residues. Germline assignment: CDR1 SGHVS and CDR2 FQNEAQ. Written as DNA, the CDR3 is TGTGCCAGCAGCCCTACGTCCCGGGGGGAGCTATTTTTT. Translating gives CASSPTSRGELFF.

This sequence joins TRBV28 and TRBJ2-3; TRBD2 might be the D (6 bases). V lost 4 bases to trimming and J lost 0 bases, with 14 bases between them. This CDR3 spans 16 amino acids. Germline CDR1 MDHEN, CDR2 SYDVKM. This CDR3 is CASSSLAETSTDTQYF. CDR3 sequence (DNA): TGTGCCAGCAGTTCCTTAGCGGAAACTAGCACAGATACGCAGTATTTT.

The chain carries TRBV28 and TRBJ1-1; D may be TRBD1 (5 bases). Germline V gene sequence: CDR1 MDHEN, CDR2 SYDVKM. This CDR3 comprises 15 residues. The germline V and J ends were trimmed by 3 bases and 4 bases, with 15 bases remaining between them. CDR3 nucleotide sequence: TGTGCCAGCAGTTTGGCTCCGGGGGAGAGCACTGAAGCTTTCTTT. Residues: CASSLAPGESTEAFF.

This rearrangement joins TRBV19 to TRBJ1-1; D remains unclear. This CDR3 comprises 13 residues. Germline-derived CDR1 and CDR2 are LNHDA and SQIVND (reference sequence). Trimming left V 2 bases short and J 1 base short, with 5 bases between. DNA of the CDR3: TGTGCCAGTAGTATAACCGGGAACACTGAAGCTTTCTTT. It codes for CASSITGNTEAFF.

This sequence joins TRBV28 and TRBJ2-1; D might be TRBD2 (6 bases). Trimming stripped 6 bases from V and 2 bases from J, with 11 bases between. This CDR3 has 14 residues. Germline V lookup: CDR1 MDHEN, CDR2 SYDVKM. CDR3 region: CASSPSGPYNEQFF. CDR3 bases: TGTGCCAGCAGCCCCAGCGGGCCCTACAATGAGCAGTTCTTC. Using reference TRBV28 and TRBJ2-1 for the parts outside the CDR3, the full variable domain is DVKVTQSSRYLVKRTGEKVFLECVQDMDHENMFWYRQDPGLGLRLIYFSYDVKMKEKGDIPEGYSVSREKKERFSLILESASTNQTSMYLCASSPSGPYNEQFFGPGTRLTVL.

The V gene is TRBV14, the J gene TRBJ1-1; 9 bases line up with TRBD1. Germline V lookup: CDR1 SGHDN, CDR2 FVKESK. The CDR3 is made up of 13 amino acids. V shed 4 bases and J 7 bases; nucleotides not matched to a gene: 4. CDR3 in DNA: TGTGCCAGCAGCCTCCCGGGACAGGGTGAAGCTTTCTTT. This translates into CASSLPGQGEAFF.

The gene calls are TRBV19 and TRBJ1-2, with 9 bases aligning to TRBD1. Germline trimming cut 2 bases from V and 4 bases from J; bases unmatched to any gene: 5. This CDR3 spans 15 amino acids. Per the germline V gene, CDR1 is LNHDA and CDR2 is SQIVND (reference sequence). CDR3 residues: CASSIITGGGYGYTF. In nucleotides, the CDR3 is TGTGCCAGTAGTATAATCACAGGGGGCGGCTATGGCTACACCTTC.

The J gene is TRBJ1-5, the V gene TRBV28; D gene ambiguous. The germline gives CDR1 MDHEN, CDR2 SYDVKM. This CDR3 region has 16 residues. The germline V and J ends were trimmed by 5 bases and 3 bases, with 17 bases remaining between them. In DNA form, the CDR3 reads TGTGCCAGCAGTGCCCCCGGAGGGAGCTTCAATCAGCCCCAGCATTTT. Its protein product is CASSAPGGSFNQPQHF.

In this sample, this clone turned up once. The CDR3 DNA sequence: TGTGCCAGCAGTTTGGTTGGAGGAGGCACAGATACGCAGTATTTT. It codes for CASSLVGGGTDTQYF. This chain uses TRBV28 with TRBJ2-3, with D possibly matching TRBD2 (5 bases). Looked up from germline, CDR1 is MDHEN and CDR2 is SYDVKM. V lost 3 bases, J lost 1 base, and 11 bases lay in between. The CDR3 sequence is 15 residues long.

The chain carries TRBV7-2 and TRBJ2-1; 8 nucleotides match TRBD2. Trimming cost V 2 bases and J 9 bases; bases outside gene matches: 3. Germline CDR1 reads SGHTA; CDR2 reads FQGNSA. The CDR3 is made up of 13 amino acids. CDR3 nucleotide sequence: TGTGCCAGCAGCTTAACCAGCGGGGGTGAGCAGTTCTTC. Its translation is CASSLTSGGEQFF.

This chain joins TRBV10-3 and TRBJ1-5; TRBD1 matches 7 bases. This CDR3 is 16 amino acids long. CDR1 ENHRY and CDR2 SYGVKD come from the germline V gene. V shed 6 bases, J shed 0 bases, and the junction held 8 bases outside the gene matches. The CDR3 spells CAISPMGTASNQPQHF. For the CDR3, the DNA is TGTGCCATCAGCCCAATGGGGACAGCTAGCAATCAGCCCCAGCATTTT.

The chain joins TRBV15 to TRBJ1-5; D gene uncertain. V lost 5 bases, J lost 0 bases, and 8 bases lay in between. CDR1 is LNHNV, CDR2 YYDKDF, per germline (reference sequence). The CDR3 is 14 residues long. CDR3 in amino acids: CATSWEYSNQPQHF. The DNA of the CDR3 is TGTGCCACCAGCTGGGAGTATAGCAATCAGCCCCAGCATTTT. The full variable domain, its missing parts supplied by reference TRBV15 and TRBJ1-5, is DAMVIQNPRYQVTQFGKPVTLSCSQTLNHNVMYWYQQKSSQAPKLLFHYYDKDFNNEADTPDNFQSRRPNTSFCFLDIRSPGLGDTAMYLCATSWEYSNQPQHFGDGTRLSIL.

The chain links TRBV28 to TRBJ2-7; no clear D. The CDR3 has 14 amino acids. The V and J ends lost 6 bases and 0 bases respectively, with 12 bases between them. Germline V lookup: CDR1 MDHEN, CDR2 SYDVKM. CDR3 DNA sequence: TGTGCCAGCAGCCCCCTCATGAGCTCCTACGAGCAGTACTTC. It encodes CASSPLMSSYEQYF.

The CDR3: CASSDRGRSGANVLTF. The DNA of the CDR3 is TGTGCCAGCAGTGACAGGGGGCGCTCTGGGGCCAACGTCCTGACTTTC. This chain uses TRBV28 with TRBJ2-6, with 10 bases identical to TRBD1. Germline V lookup: CDR1 MDHEN, CDR2 SYDVKM. The CDR3 is made up of 16 amino acids. The V gene end was trimmed by 5 bases and the J gene end by 0 bases; junction bases not matched to a gene: 1.

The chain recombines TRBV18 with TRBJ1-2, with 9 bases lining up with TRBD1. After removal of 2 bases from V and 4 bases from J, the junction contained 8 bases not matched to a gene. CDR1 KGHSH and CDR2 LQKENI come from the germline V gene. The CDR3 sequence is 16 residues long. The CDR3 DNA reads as TGTGCCAGCTCACCAACCGAGGGACAGGGAATCTATGGCTACACCTTC. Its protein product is CASSPTEGQGIYGYTF.

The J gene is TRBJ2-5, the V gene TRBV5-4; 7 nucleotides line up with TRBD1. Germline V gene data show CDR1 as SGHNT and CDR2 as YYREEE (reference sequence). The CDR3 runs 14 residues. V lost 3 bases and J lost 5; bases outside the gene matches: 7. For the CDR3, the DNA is TGTGCCAGCAGCTCCGGACAGGCCTGGGAGACCCAGTACTTC. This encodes CASSSGQAWETQYF.

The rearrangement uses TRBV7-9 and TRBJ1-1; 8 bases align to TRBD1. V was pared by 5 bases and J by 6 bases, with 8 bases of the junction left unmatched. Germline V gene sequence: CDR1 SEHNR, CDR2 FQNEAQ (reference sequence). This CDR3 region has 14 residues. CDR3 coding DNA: TGTGCCAGCAGCGCAACAGGGGGATCGTCTGAAGCTTTCTTT. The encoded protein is CASSATGGSSEAFF.

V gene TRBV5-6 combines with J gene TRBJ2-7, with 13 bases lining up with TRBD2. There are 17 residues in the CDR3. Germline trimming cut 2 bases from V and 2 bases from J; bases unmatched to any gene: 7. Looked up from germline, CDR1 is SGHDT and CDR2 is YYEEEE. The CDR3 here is CASSLTSGGAVTYEQYF. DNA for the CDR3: TGTGCCAGCAGCTTAACTAGCGGGGGGGCCGTGACCTACGAGCAGTACTTC. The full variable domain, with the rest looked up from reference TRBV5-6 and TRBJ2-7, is DAGVTQSPTHLIKTRGQQVTLRCSPKSGHDTVSWYQQALGQGPQFIFQYYEEEERQRGNFPDRFSGHQFPNYSSELNVNALLLGDSALYLCASSLTSGGAVTYEQYFGPGTRLTVT.

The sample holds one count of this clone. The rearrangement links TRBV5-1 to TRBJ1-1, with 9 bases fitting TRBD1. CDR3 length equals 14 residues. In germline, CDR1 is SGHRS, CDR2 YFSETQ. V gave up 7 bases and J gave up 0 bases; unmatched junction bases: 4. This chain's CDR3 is CASRGTGMNTEAFF. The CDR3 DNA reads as TGCGCCAGCCGCGGGACAGGGATGAACACTGAAGCTTTCTTT.

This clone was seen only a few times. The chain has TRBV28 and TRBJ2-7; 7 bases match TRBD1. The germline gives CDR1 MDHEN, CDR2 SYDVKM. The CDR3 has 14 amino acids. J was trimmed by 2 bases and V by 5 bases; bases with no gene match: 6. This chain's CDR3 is CASSPRDSTYEQYF. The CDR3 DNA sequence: TGTGCCAGCAGTCCCCGGGACAGCACCTACGAGCAGTACTTC.